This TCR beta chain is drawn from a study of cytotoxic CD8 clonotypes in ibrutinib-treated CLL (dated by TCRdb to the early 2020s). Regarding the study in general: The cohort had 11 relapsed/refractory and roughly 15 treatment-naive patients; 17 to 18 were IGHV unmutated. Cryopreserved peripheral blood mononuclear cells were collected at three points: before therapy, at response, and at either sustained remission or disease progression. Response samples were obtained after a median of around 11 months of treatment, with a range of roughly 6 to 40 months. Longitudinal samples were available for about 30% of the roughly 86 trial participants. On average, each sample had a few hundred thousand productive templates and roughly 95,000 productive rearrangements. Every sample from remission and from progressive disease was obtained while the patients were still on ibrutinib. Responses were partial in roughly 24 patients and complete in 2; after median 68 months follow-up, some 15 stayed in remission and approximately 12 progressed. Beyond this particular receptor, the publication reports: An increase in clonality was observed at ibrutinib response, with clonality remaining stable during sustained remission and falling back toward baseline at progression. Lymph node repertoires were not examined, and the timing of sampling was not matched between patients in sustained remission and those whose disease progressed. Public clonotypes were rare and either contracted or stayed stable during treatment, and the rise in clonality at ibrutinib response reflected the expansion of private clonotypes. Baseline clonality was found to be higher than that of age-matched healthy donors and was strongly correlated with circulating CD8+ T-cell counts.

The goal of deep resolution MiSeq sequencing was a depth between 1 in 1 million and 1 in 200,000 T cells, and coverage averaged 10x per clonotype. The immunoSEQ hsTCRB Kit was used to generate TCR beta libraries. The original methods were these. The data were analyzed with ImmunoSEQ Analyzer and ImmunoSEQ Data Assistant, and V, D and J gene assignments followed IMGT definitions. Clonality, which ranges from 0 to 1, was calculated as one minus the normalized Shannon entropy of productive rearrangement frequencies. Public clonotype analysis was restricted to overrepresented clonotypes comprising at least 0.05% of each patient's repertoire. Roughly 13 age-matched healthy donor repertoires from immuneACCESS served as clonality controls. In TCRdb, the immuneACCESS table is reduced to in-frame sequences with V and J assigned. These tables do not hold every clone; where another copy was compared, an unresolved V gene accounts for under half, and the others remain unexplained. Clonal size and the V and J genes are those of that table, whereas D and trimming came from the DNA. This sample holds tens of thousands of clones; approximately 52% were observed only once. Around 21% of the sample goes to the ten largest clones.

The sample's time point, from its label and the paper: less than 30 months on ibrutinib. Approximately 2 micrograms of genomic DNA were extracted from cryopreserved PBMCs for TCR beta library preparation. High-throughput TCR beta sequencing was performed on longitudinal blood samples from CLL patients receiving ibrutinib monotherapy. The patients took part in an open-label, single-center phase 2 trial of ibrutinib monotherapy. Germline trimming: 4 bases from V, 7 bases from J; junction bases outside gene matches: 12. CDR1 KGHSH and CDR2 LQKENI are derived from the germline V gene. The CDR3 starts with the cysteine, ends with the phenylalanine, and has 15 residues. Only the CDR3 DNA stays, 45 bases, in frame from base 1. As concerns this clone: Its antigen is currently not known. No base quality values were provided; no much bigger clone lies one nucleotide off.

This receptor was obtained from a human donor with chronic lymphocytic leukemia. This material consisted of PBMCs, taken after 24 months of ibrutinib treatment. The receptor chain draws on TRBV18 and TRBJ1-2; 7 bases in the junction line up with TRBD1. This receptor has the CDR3 CASSQDRVPSFGYTF. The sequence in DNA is TGTGCCAGCTCACAAGACAGGGTCCCCTCATTTGGCTACACCTTC.